This T cell receptor beta chain was retrieved from a study of monozygotic twins with inflammatory bowel disease. The study, taken as a whole, reports: Backing was not found for a single strong signal or clonotype associated with IBD. Distinction of different T cell subtypes was not possible.

Per germline, CDR1 SGHDT and CDR2 YYEEEE. CDR3 size: 15 residues. TCRdb reprocessed the 5' RACE reads, keeping one entry per CDR3 protein, no DNA. The sample holds approximately 400,000 distinct CDR3 sequences. For this clonotype: Its antigen remains unidentified.

The V call is TRBV5-6, the J call TRBJ2-7; TCRdb gives TRBD2 as the D gene, but with no DNA this cannot be confirmed. Sequenced material: blood. This clonotype was obtained from a human donor with ulcerative colitis or Crohn's disease, or a healthy co-twin of an affected twin (not recorded which). CDR3 in amino acids: CASSFRGTADSRQYF.